A single sample is the source of the 9 T cell receptor beta chains below, sequenced in a study of T cells in Graves' hyperthyroidism and ophthalmopathy. RNA transcripts were the template for amplifying TCR beta CDR3 regions. A first-round RT-PCR of the TCR CDR3 used the HTBI primer set. TCRdb reprocessed the multiplex PCR reads with MiXCR, giving one entry per CDR3 protein. The sample records about 380,000 distinct CDR3 sequences, about 14% being singletons. Sequenced material: blood. These receptors were obtained from a man aged 30-40 years with Graves' hyperthyroidism that later progressed to Graves' ophthalmopathy.

This chain links TRBV3-1 with TRBJ2-3, with 7 bases matching TRBD2. V gave up 4 bases and J gave up 2 bases; unmatched junction bases: 3. Germline CDR1 and CDR2: LGHDT and YNNKEL (reference sequence). The CDR3 extends over 14 amino acids. CDR3: CASSPGGHTDTQYF. DNA of the CDR3: TGTGCCAGCAGCCCGGGGGGTCACACAGATACGCAGTATTTT.

The rearrangement uses TRBV4-1 and TRBJ1-1; D is unclear. V lost 1 base to trimming and J lost 0 bases, with 18 bases between them. This CDR3 is 18 amino acids long. Germline CDR1 and CDR2: MGHRA and YSYEKL. The CDR3 is CASSQGKGTYSLNTEAFF. In nucleotides, the CDR3 is TGCGCCAGCAGCCAAGGAAAGGGCACCTACTCGCTGAACACTGAAGCTTTCTTT.

This clonotype was seen at least ten times. The rearrangement links TRBV6-1 to TRBJ1-3; 8 nucleotides line up with TRBD1. J gave up 3 bases and V 6 bases, and 4 bases lay outside the gene matches. Germline V CDR1 and CDR2: MNHNS, SASEGT. The length of the CDR3 is 14 residues. The CDR3, as DNA: TGTGCCAGCAGACCCGACAGGGGTGGAAACACCATATATTTT. Translated: CASRPDRGGNTIYF.

V and J are TRBV6-5 and TRBJ2-1; 11 nucleotides agree with TRBD1. V lost 0 bases and J lost 8; bases outside the gene matches: 12. The germline V gene encodes CDR1 MNHEY and CDR2 SVGAGI. The CDR3 runs 18 residues. CDR3 nucleotide sequence: TGTGCCAGCAGTTACTCTTTCGGCGGGACAGGGGGTAGGCATGAGCAGTTCTTC. This encodes CASSYSFGGTGGRHEQFF.

This clonotype was counted ten times or more. The chain combines TRBV6-5 with TRBJ1-1; 7 positions agree with TRBD1. Germline V gene lookup returns CDR1 MNHEY and CDR2 SVGAGI. V lost 5 bases to trimming and J lost 6 bases; unmatched junction nucleotides: 6. This CDR3 is 13 amino acids long. CDR3 DNA sequence: TGTGCCAGCAGTCAGGGACAGCGATCTGAAGCTTTCTTT. It is translated as CASSQGQRSEAFF.

In its sample, this clonotype was seen many times. This chain uses TRBV27 with TRBJ1-1, with D possibly being TRBD1 (6 bases). This CDR3 has 13 residues. Germline V gene lookup returns CDR1 MNHEY and CDR2 SMNVEV (reference sequence). The ends were cut back, 5 bases at V and 4 bases at J, with 11 bases in the middle. The CDR3 DNA reads TGTGCCAGCAGTCCGGACAGTTTCACTGAAGCTTTCTTT. It codes for CASSPDSFTEAFF.

This clonotype was detected a few times. The chain has TRBV19 and TRBJ1-1; D may be TRBD1 (6 bases). Germline-derived CDR1 and CDR2 are LNHDA and SQIVND (reference sequence). The CDR3 spans 14 residues. Trimming pared 6 bases from V and 1 base from J, leaving 12 bases between. CDR3 DNA: TGTGCCAGTAGCACCGTGACAGGGAACACTGAAGCTTTCTTT. Translated, it gives CASSTVTGNTEAFF.

The sample holds a few counts of this clonotype. V gene TRBV9 combines with J gene TRBJ2-2, with TRBD1 matching 10 bases. V lost 0 bases to trimming and J lost 3 bases; unmatched junction nucleotides: 5. The CDR3 runs 17 residues. Germline lookup yields CDR1 SGDLS and CDR2 YYNGEE. The CDR3 DNA follows: TGTGCCAGCAGCGTAGCTAAGGGGACAGGGGACACCGGGGAGCTGTTTTTT. It is translated as CASSVAKGTGDTGELFF. Full variable domain (missing parts from reference TRBV9 and TRBJ2-2): DSGVTQTPKHLITATGQRVTLRCSPRSGDLSVYWYQQSLDQGLQFLIQYYNGEERAKGNILERFSAQQFPDLHSELNLSSLELGDSALYFCASSVAKGTGDTGELFFGEGSRLTVL.

This clonotype was seen ten or more times. The chain recombines TRBV12-3 or TRBV12-4 with TRBJ1-4, with D uncertain. The CDR3 runs 14 residues. Trimming took off 5 bases at V and 3 bases at J, with 10 bases between the two ends. This CDR3 is CASSPGSSNEKLFF. CDR3 DNA sequence: TGTGCCAGCAGTCCCGGGAGTTCTAATGAAAAACTGTTTTTT.